This T cell receptor beta chain was documented in a study of graft-versus-host responses after intestinal transplantation. The wider study: All recipients were transplanted with multivisceral, liver-intestinal, or isolated intestinal grafts. Uniformly, recipients were administered anti-thymocyte globulin induction with subsequent tacrolimus and steroids for two to three years.

Clones were read by immunoSEQ multiplex PCR, and TCRdb kept only the in-frame ones, dropping some. The sample contains 20,000 to 25,000 clones, roughly 94% of which appear only once. Trimming took off 4 bases at V and 6 bases at J, with 15 bases between the two ends. Germline CDR1 and CDR2: MDHEN and SYDVKM. The CDR3 has 14 residues. Study-wide findings and caveats: High graft-versus-host to host-versus-graft clonal ratios were seen in allografts of patients with graft-donor T cell macrochimerism.

In the case of this clone: Its antigen is unknown.

Source: PBMCs, taken 156 days after intestinal transplant. This receptor was identified in a human patient who received an intestinal transplant, so some T cells may come from the graft donor. The gene calls are TRBV28 and TRBJ1-1; D remains unclear. CDR3 DNA sequence: TGTGCCAGCAGTTCAATCCTAGGGCCCCCTGAAGCTTTCTTT. Protein sequence: CASSSILGPPEAFF. The variable domain in full, completed from reference TRBV28 and TRBJ1-1, reads DVKVTQSSRYLVKRTGEKVFLECVQDMDHENMFWYRQDPGLGLRLIYFSYDVKMKEKGDIPEGYSVSREKKERFSLILESASTNQTSMYLCASSSILGPPEAFFGQGTRLTVV.